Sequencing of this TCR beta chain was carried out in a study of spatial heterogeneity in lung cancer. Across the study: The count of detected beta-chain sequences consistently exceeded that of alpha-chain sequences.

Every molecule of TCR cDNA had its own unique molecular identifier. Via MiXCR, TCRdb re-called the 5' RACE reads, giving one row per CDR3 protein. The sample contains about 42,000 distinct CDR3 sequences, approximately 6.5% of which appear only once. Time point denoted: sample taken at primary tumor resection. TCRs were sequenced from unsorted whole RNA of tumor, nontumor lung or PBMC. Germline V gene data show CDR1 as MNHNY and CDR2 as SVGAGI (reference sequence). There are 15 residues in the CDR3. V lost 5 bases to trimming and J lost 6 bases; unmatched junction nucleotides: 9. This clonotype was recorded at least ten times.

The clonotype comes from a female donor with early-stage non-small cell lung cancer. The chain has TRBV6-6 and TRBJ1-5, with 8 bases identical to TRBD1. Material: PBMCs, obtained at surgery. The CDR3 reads CASSHDDRGGQPQHF. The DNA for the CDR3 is TGTGCCAGCAGTCACGACGACAGGGGTGGTCAGCCCCAGCATTTT.